The rows below give T cell receptor beta chains drawn from one sample of a study of T cell responses to AZD1222 COVID-19 vaccine. Sequencing used immunoSEQ multiplex PCR; TCRdb keeps in-frame clones, though not all of them. The data hold around 100,000 clones, with 90% observed a single time. The sequenced sample was peripheral blood, obtained on day 0 of AZD1222 vaccination. These receptors all come from an adult in good health. Both conserved end residues are part of each CDR3. Fields, in order: J gene, D gene, clone size, V gene, CDR3 protein, CDR3 DNA. D genes are given only for firm matches. Clone size appears in some rows only: once, few, many, or a class for an expanded clone.

j_gene: TRBJ1-4
d_gene: -
abundance: -
v_gene: TRBV28
CDR3aa: CASRDSRSEKLFF
CDR3nt: TGTGCCAGCAGGGACAGCAGGAGCGAAAAACTGTTTTTT

j_gene: TRBJ2-7
d_gene: TRBD2
abundance: -
v_gene: TRBV6-2/TRBV6-3
CDR3aa: CASSYPLSGRPYEQYF
CDR3nt: TGTGCCAGCAGTTACCCCCTTAGCGGGAGGCCCTACGAGCAGTACTTC

j_gene: TRBJ1-6
d_gene: -
abundance: -
v_gene: TRBV7-6
CDR3aa: CASSPRTGMNSPLHF
CDR3nt: TGTGCCAGCAGCCCACGGACGGGGATGAATTCACCCCTCCACTTT

j_gene: TRBJ2-3
d_gene: -
abundance: -
v_gene: TRBV10-3
CDR3aa: CAISESDKTDTQYF
CDR3nt: TGTGCCATCAGTGAGTCGGACAAGACAGATACGCAGTATTTT

j_gene: TRBJ1-2
d_gene: -
abundance: -
v_gene: TRBV7-9
CDR3aa: CASSLVGANYGYTF
CDR3nt: TGTGCCAGCAGCTTAGTGGGGGCTAACTATGGCTACACCTTC

j_gene: TRBJ1-1
d_gene: TRBD1
abundance: -
v_gene: TRBV6-5
CDR3aa: CASSYSWTGLNTEAFF
CDR3nt: TGTGCCAGCAGTTACTCGTGGACAGGGTTGAACACTGAAGCTTTCTTT

j_gene: TRBJ1-5
d_gene: -
abundance: -
v_gene: TRBV27
CDR3aa: CASSTNMGQPQHF
CDR3nt: TGTGCCAGCAGTACCAACATGGGTCAGCCCCAGCATTTT

j_gene: TRBJ1-4
d_gene: TRBD1
abundance: -
v_gene: TRBV7-9
CDR3aa: CASSLDREQPNEKLFF
CDR3nt: TGTGCCAGCAGCTTGGACAGGGAACAACCTAATGAAAAACTGTTTTTT

j_gene: TRBJ2-2
d_gene: TRBD1
abundance: once
v_gene: TRBV6-5
CDR3aa: CASSQGQGGTGELFF
CDR3nt: TGTGCCAGCAGTCAGGGACAGGGGGGAACCGGGGAGCTGTTTTTT

j_gene: TRBJ1-3
d_gene: TRBD1
abundance: -
v_gene: TRBV5-4
CDR3aa: CASSLRTGSYGNTIYF
CDR3nt: TGTGCCAGCAGCTTGAGGACAGGGTCCTACGGAAACACCATATATTTT

j_gene: TRBJ1-1
d_gene: TRBD1
abundance: once
v_gene: TRBV10-2
CDR3aa: CASSEIRTGLGTEAFF
CDR3nt: TGCGCCAGCAGTGAAATTCGGACAGGGCTGGGCACTGAAGCTTTCTTT

j_gene: TRBJ1-1
d_gene: -
abundance: -
v_gene: TRBV3-1/TRBV3-2
CDR3aa: CATTTQGNTEAFF
CDR3nt: TGTGCCACCACCACCCAGGGGAACACTGAAGCTTTCTTT

j_gene: TRBJ1-2
d_gene: TRBD1
abundance: -
v_gene: TRBV19
CDR3aa: CASRRTGDYGYTF
CDR3nt: TGTGCCAGTAGACGGACAGGGGACTATGGCTACACCTTC

j_gene: TRBJ1-4
d_gene: TRBD1
abundance: -
v_gene: TRBV12-3/TRBV12-4
CDR3aa: CASRTGEGEKLFF
CDR3nt: TGTGCCAGCAGAACAGGGGAGGGTGAAAAACTGTTTTTT

j_gene: TRBJ2-3
d_gene: -
abundance: once
v_gene: TRBV9
CDR3aa: CASSVGLRGTDTQYF
CDR3nt: TGTGCCAGCAGTGTCGGATTACGGGGCACAGATACGCAGTATTTT

j_gene: TRBJ1-2
d_gene: -
abundance: -
v_gene: TRBV24-1
CDR3aa: CATSSGAYLGYTF
CDR3nt: TGTGCCACCTCGTCAGGGGCGTACCTAGGCTACACCTTC

j_gene: TRBJ1-5
d_gene: -
abundance: -
v_gene: TRBV6-2/TRBV6-3
CDR3aa: CASSYGVNQPQHF
CDR3nt: TGTGCCAGCAGTTATGGGGTTAATCAGCCCCAGCATTTT

j_gene: TRBJ2-7
d_gene: -
abundance: -
v_gene: TRBV4-2
CDR3aa: CASSQEGGGEQYF
CDR3nt: TGTGCCAGCAGCCAAGAAGGTGGGGGCGAGCAGTACTTC

j_gene: TRBJ1-6
d_gene: -
abundance: -
v_gene: TRBV9
CDR3aa: CASSARQDNSPLHF
CDR3nt: TGTGCCAGCAGCGCCCGACAGGATAATTCACCCCTCCACTTT

j_gene: TRBJ2-1
d_gene: -
abundance: -
v_gene: TRBV6-1
CDR3aa: CASSEAAGLLYNEQFF
CDR3nt: TGTGCCAGCAGTGAAGCCGCCGGACTCCTCTACAATGAGCAGTTCTTC

j_gene: TRBJ1-1
d_gene: TRBD1
abundance: -
v_gene: TRBV11-2
CDR3aa: CASSRQGGISTEAFF
CDR3nt: TGTGCCAGCAGCCGACAGGGTGGGATTAGCACTGAAGCTTTCTTT

j_gene: TRBJ2-5
d_gene: -
abundance: once
v_gene: TRBV27
CDR3aa: CASSTRGVGETQYF
CDR3nt: TGTGCCAGCAGCACAAGGGGAGTAGGCGAGACCCAGTACTTC

j_gene: TRBJ2-7
d_gene: -
abundance: -
v_gene: TRBV11-2
CDR3aa: CASSLAGRGVSYEQYF
CDR3nt: TGTGCCAGCAGCTTAGCCGGGCGGGGAGTCTCCTACGAGCAGTACTTC

j_gene: TRBJ2-4
d_gene: -
abundance: -
v_gene: TRBV28
CDR3aa: CASSLVRGRKNIQYF
CDR3nt: TGTGCCAGCAGTTTAGTACGGGGGCGGAAAAACATTCAGTACTTC

j_gene: TRBJ2-1
d_gene: TRBD1
abundance: -
v_gene: TRBV5-1
CDR3aa: CASSSGTGMNEQFF
CDR3nt: TGCGCCAGCAGCTCCGGGACAGGGATGAATGAGCAGTTCTTC

j_gene: TRBJ1-3
d_gene: -
abundance: -
v_gene: TRBV30
CDR3aa: CAWRGDSGNTIYF
CDR3nt: TGTGCCTGGAGAGGAGACTCTGGAAACACCATATATTTT

j_gene: TRBJ2-6
d_gene: -
abundance: -
v_gene: TRBV5-4
CDR3aa: CASSPRSSGANVLTF
CDR3nt: TGTGCCAGCAGCCCTCGGAGTTCCGGGGCCAACGTCCTGACTTTC

j_gene: TRBJ1-2
d_gene: -
abundance: -
v_gene: TRBV3-1/TRBV3-2
CDR3aa: CASSPASPYGYTF
CDR3nt: TGTGCCAGCAGCCCGGCGTCGCCGTATGGCTACACCTTC

j_gene: TRBJ2-7
d_gene: -
abundance: -
v_gene: TRBV2
CDR3aa: CASILSREGKQYF
CDR3nt: TGTGCCAGCATCCTATCTAGGGAAGGCAAGCAGTACTTC

j_gene: TRBJ2-7
d_gene: TRBD2
abundance: -
v_gene: TRBV7-6
CDR3aa: CASSPTSGNPKGEQYF
CDR3nt: TGTGCCAGCAGCCCCACTAGCGGGAACCCGAAGGGCGAGCAGTACTTC

j_gene: TRBJ1-1
d_gene: -
abundance: -
v_gene: TRBV4-2
CDR3aa: CASSQGATEAFF
CDR3nt: TGTGCCAGCAGCCAAGGGGCAACTGAAGCTTTCTTT

j_gene: TRBJ2-7
d_gene: -
abundance: -
v_gene: TRBV27
CDR3aa: CASSFRRRGLSEQYF
CDR3nt: TGTGCCAGCAGTTTTCGGCGTCGGGGGCTGAGCGAGCAGTACTTC

j_gene: TRBJ2-3
d_gene: TRBD2
abundance: -
v_gene: TRBV19
CDR3aa: CASSPGTSGYPRGDTQYF
CDR3nt: TGTGCCAGTAGTCCTGGGACTAGCGGATACCCTCGGGGAGATACGCAGTATTTT